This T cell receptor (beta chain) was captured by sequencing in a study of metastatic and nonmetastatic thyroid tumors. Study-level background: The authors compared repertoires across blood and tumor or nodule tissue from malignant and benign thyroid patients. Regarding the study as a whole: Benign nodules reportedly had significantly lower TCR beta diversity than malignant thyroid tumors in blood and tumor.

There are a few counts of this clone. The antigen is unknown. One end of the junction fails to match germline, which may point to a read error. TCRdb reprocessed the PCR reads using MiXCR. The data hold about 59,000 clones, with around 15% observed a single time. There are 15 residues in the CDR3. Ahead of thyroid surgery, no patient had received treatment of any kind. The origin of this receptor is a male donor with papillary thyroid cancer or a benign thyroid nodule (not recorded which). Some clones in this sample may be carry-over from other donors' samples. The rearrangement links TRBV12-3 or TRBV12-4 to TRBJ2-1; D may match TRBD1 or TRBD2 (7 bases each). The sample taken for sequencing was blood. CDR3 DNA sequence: TGTGCCAGCATTTTTTCCCAGGGGGGGTTCCCGGAGCAGTTCTTT. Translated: CASIFSQGGFPEQFF.